This T cell receptor beta chain was sequenced during a study of blood T cell repertoires in COVID-19 (dated by TCRdb to about 2020). Looking at the study overall: Samples from collaborators originated in the United States, Italy and Spain and spanned both the acute and convalescent phases of COVID-19. Where available, HLA class I and class II types were taken from metadata supplied by the sample provider and were not determined by assay-based typing. A de-identified subject ID, COVID-19 status, age in years and sex were almost always included in the sample metadata. A freely available public database, intended as a resource for researchers studying the immune response to SARS-CoV-2, is where the repertoires were released. The prospective study material was composed of cDNA or gDNA derived from T cells, B-cell-depleted T cells, or PBMCs. The dataset comprised deeply sampled blood TCRbeta repertoires from subjects exposed to, actively infected with, or recovered from COVID-19. Samples came from the ongoing ImmuneRACE study (first 160 participants) plus 1,254 subjects from 6 global collaborators.

Beyond this particular receptor, the publication reports: How much clinical and demographic metadata was included differed by source and by participant, and the metadata was provided uncurated.

The CDR3 measures 18 amino acids from cysteine to phenylalanine. The sequence is cut down to CDR3 DNA, 54 bases in frame from base 1. V is shortened by 0 bases, J by 2 bases, and the region joining them spans 16 bases. Sequences MGHDK (CDR1) and SYGVNS (CDR2) are obtained from the germline V gene. As to this clone: Its antigen target is currently unknown. Base quality data are lacking; no much larger clone is found one base away.

TCRbeta CDR3 regions were amplified from genomic DNA by means of the immunoSEQ Assay, a bias-controlled multiplex PCR. In the paper's pipeline: Nucleated cell counts per sample were estimated from amplification of reference gene primers within the assay. To quantify the absolute abundance of each unique TCRbeta CDR3 rearrangement, sequence reads were collapsed and filtered. For each sample, productive Simpson clonality was calculated as the square root of Simpson's diversity index across productive rearrangements. The source is immuneACCESS, and TCRdb retained only in-frame sequences with V and J called. Part of the clones is not carried over; for the studies checked, unresolved V genes explain less than half of this, and the remainder is unexplained. Clone size and the V and J calls come from that table; the DNA yielded D and trimming. This sample comprises 250,000 to 300,000 clones, over 75% of them detected only once. In total, the top ten clones hold just under 1% of the sample.

Participants in the prospective study were enrolled through a virtual design, were aged roughly 18 to 90 years, and lived in approximately 25 United States geographic areas. To assign participants to cohorts, the prospective study relied on clinical history that participants themselves reported in a screening survey and a study questionnaire. For ImmuneRACE Cohort 3, a participant was defined as recovered based on two consecutive negative NP/OP PCR tests, clearance by a healthcare professional, or resolution of symptoms. In the prospective study, whole blood, serum and a nasopharyngeal or oropharyngeal swab were collected from each participant by mobile phlebotomists. Prospective study participants could optionally give additional blood draws and questionnaires over an approximately two-month period. Prospective study blood samples were shipped either frozen or at room temperature before DNA extraction.

The chain was built from TRBV25-1 and TRBJ2-2; TRBD1 could be the D gene, as 6 bases match. The TCR comes from a young woman who had recovered from COVID-19. The sample consisted of PBMCs or T cells enriched from blood (not recorded which). The CDR3: CASSEYGTQGSNTGELFF. The DNA reads TGTGCCAGCAGTGAATATGGGACACAGGGCAGTAACACCGGGGAGCTGTTTTTT.